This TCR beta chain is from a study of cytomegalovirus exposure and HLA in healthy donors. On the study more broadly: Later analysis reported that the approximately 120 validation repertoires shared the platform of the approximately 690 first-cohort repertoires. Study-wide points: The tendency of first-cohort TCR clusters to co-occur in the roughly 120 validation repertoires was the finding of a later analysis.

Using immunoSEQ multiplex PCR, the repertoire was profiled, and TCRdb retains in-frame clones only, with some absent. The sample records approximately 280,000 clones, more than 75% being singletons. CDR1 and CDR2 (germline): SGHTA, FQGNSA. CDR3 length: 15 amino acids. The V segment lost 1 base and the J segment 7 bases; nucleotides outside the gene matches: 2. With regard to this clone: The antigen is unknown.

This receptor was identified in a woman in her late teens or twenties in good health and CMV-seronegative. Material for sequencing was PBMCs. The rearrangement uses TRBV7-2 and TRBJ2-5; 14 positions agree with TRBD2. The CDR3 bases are TGTGCCAGCAGCTTAGTCGGGACTAGCGGGAGGACCCAGTACTTC. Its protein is CASSLVGTSGRTQYF.